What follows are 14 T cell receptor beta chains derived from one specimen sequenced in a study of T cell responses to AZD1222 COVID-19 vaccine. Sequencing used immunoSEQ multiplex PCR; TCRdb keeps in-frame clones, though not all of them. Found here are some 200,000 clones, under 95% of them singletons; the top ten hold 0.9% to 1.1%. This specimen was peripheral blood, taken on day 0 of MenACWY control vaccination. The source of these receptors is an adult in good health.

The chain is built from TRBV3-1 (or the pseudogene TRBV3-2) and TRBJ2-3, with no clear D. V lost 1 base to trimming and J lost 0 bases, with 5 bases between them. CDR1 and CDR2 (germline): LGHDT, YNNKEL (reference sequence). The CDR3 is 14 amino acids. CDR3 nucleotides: TGTGCCAGCAGCCAAGTTGGTAGCACAGATACGCAGTATTTT. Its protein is CASSQVGSTDTQYF.

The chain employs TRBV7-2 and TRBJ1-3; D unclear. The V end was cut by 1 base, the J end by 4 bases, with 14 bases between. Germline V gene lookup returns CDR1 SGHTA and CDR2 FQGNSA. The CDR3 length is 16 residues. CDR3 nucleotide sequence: TGTGCCAGCAGCTTAGGCCCGACCGGTGCCGGAAACACCATATATTTT. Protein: CASSLGPTGAGNTIYF.

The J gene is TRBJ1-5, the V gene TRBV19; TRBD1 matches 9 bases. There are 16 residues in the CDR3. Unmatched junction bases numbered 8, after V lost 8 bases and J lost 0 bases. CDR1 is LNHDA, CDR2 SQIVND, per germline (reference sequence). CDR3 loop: CASAPLTGGSNQPQHF. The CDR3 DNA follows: TGTGCCAGTGCCCCCTTGACAGGGGGTAGCAATCAGCCCCAGCATTTT.

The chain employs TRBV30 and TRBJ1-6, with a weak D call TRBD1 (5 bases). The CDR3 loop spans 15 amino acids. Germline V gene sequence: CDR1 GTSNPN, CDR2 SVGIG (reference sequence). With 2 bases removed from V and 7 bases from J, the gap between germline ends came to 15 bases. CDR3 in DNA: TGTGCCTGGAGTCCAGGGACCCGGGAGAATTCACCCCTCCACTTT. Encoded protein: CAWSPGTRENSPLHF.

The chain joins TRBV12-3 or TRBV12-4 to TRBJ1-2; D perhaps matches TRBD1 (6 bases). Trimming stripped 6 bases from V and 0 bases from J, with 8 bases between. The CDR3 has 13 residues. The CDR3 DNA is TGTGCCAGCAGAGGACAGACTAACTATGGCTACACCTTC. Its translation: CASRGQTNYGYTF.

The CDR3 loop reads CASSWGTEYNEQFF. The CDR3 coding sequence is TGTGCCAGCAGTTGGGGGACAGAGTACAATGAGCAGTTCTTC. This chain links TRBV6-5 with TRBJ2-1, with 7 positions matching TRBD1. Trimming at V came to 4 bases and at J to 4 bases, leaving 4 bases not matched to a gene. Germline lookup yields CDR1 MNHEY and CDR2 SVGAGI. The CDR3 sequence is 14 residues long.

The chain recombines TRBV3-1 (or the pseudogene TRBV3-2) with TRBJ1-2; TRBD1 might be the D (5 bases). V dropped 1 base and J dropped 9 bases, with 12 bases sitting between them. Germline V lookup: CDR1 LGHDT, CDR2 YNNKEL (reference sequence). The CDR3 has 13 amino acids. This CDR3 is CASSQGPGYSYTF. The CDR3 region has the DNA TGTGCCAGCAGCCAAGGTCCAGGGTATAGCTACACCTTC.

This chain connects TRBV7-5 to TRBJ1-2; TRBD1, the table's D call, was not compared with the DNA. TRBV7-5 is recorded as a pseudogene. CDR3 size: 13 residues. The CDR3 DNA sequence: TGTGCCAGAAGCCCCAACAGGGGCCGAGGCTACACCTTC. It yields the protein CARSPNRGRGYTF.

The CDR3 loop reads CASSQVRNPNSPLHF. CDR3 DNA sequence: TGTGCCAGCAGCCAAGTGAGGAACCCTAATTCACCCCTCCACTTT. The rearrangement links TRBV3-1 (or the pseudogene TRBV3-2) to TRBJ1-6; D remains unclear. V lost 1 base and J 6 bases, leaving 10 bases between the germline ends. The CDR3 length is 15 residues. The germline gives CDR1 LGHDT, CDR2 YNNKEL (reference sequence).

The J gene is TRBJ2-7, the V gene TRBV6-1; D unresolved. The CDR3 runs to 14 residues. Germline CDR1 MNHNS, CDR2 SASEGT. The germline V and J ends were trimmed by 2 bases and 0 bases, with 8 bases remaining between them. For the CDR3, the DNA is TGTGCCAGCAGTGAAATAGGTACCTCCTACGAGCAGTACTTC. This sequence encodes CASSEIGTSYEQYF.

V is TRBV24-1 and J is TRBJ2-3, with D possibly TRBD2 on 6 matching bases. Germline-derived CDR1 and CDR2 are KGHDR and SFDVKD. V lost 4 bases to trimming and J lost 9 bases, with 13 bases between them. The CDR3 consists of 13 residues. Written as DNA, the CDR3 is TGTGCCACCAGTGACCCGCGGCGGGAAACGCAGTATTTT. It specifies CATSDPRRETQYF.

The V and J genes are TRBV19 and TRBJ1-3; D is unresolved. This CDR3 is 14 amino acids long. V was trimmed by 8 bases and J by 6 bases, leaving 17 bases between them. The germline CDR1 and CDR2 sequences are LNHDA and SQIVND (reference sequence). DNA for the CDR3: TGTGCCAGTTCTGACGGAGGCCAGATAAACACCATATATTTT. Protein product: CASSDGGQINTIYF.

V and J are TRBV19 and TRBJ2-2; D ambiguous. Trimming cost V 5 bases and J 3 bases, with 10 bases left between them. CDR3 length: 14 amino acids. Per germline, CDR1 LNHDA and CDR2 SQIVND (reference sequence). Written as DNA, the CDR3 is TGTGCCAGTAGTTTCGCCCGGTACACCGGGGAGCTGTTTTTT. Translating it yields CASSFARYTGELFF.

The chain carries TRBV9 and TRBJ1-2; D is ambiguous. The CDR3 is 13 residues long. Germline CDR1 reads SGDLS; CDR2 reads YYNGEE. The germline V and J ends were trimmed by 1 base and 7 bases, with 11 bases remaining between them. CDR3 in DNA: TGTGCCAGCAGCGTAACCGGCCTGGGTGGCTACACCTTC. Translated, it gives CASSVTGLGGYTF.